This entry lists 19 T cell receptor beta chains sequenced from one sample in a study of blood T cell repertoires in COVID-19. Sequencing used immunoSEQ multiplex PCR; TCRdb keeps in-frame clones, though not all of them. The data contain about 140,000 clones, around 82% of them seen just once; the ten biggest clones take up less than 4%. The sample taken for sequencing was peripheral blood. These receptors were obtained from an older woman with acute or convalescent COVID-19.

The chain has TRBV6-6 and TRBJ2-7, with 9 bases fitting TRBD1. Per germline, CDR1 MNHNY and CDR2 SVGAGI (reference sequence). The CDR3 totals 16 residues. J was trimmed by 2 bases and V by 6 bases; bases with no gene match: 11. The CDR3 protein is CASSPSQGASTYEQYF. The CDR3 nucleotides read TGTGCCAGCAGCCCTTCACAGGGGGCCTCAACCTACGAGCAGTACTTC.

V usage is TRBV5-1 and J usage is TRBJ1-2, with TRBD1 matching over 7 bases. In germline, CDR1 is SGHRS, CDR2 YFSETQ. V lost 7 bases to trimming and J lost 2 bases; unmatched junction nucleotides: 8. The CDR3 is 14 amino acids. This CDR3 is CASFPGTANYGYTF. CDR3 DNA: TGCGCCAGCTTTCCCGGGACAGCGAACTATGGCTACACCTTC. Looking up the rest from reference TRBV5-1 and TRBJ1-2 gives the full variable domain: KAGVTQTPRYLIKTRGQQVTLSCSPISGHRSVSWYQQTPGQGLQFLFEYFSETQRNKGNFPGRFSGRQFSNSRSEMNVSTLELGDSALYLCASFPGTANYGYTFGSGTRLTVV.

In DNA form, the CDR3 reads TGTGCCAGCAGCCCTCCTAGCGGAAGCTCCTACAATGAGCAGTTCTTC. Protein sequence: CASSPPSGSSYNEQFF. The V and J genes are TRBV9 and TRBJ2-1, with 7 bases aligning to TRBD2. The ends lost 4 bases at V and 0 bases at J; junction bases unmatched: 7. From germline, CDR1 is SGDLS and CDR2 YYNGEE. This CDR3 has 16 amino acids.

This chain links TRBV7-6 with TRBJ2-7; 9 nucleotides line up with TRBD2. V lost 1 base, J lost 2 bases, and 18 bases stayed unmatched. The CDR3 loop spans 20 amino acids. Germline CDR1 and CDR2: SGHVS and FNYEAQ. CDR3 loop: CASSLEWVAGGPQNPYEQYF. Written as DNA, the CDR3 is TGTGCCAGCAGCTTAGAGTGGGTTGCGGGAGGGCCCCAAAATCCCTACGAGCAGTACTTC.

The chain carries TRBV19 and TRBJ2-7, with 10 bases that match TRBD2. V lost 5 bases and J lost 3; bases outside the gene matches: 7. The V gene's germline CDR1 is LNHDA and CDR2 SQIVND (reference sequence). This CDR3 has 15 amino acids. This CDR3 reads CASSGLSGRDYEQYF. The CDR3 nucleotides read TGTGCCAGTAGTGGGCTGAGCGGGAGGGACTACGAGCAGTACTTC. The entire variable domain, with the rest obtained from reference TRBV19 and TRBJ2-7, is as follows: DGGITQSPKYLFRKEGQNVTLSCEQNLNHDAMYWYRQDPGQGLRLIYYSQIVNDFQKGDIAEGYSVSREKKESFPLTVTSAQKNPTAFYLCASSGLSGRDYEQYFGPGTRLTVT.

The chain carries TRBV30 and TRBJ2-1, with a tentative D call TRBD1 (5 bases). The length of the CDR3 is 14 residues. Looked up from germline, CDR1 is GTSNPN and CDR2 is SVGIG (reference sequence). V was trimmed by 0 bases and J by 3 bases, leaving 9 bases between them. CDR3 region: CAWSVQAVYNEQFF. The CDR3 coding sequence is TGTGCCTGGAGTGTACAGGCGGTCTACAATGAGCAGTTCTTC. Complete variable domain (other parts from reference TRBV30 and TRBJ2-1): SQTIHQWPATLVQPVGSPLSLECTVEGTSNPNLYWYRQAAGRGLQLLFYSVGIGQISSEVPQNLSASRPQDRQFILSSKKLLLSDSGFYLCAWSVQAVYNEQFFGPGTRLTVL.

The rearrangement links TRBV11-2 to TRBJ1-3; D gene unclear. The CDR3 length is 13 residues. V was pared by 0 bases and J by 4 bases, with 4 bases between. The V gene's germline CDR1 is SGHAT and CDR2 FQNNGV. The CDR3: CASSLDFGNTIYF. CDR3 nucleotides: TGTGCCAGCAGCTTAGACTTCGGAAACACCATATATTTT.

The V and J genes are TRBV11-3 and TRBJ2-2, with a weak D call TRBD2 (6 bases). The V and J ends lost 2 bases and 5 bases respectively, with 12 bases between them. The CDR3 runs to 15 residues. Looked up from germline, CDR1 is SGHNT and CDR2 is YENEEA. CDR3 region: CASSLSGTVTGELFF. CDR3 nucleotides: TGTGCCAGCAGCTTATCCGGGACTGTAACCGGGGAGCTGTTTTTT. The complete variable domain, with remaining parts taken from reference TRBV11-3 and TRBJ2-2, reads EAGVVQSPRYKIIEKKQPVAFWCNPISGHNTLYWYLQNLGQGPELLIRYENEEAVDDSQLPKDRFSAERLKGVDSTLKIQPAELGDSAVYLCASSLSGTVTGELFFGEGSRLTVL.

This clone came up a few times. The chain combines TRBV28 with TRBJ1-2, with D possibly matching TRBD1 (5 bases). V lost 2 bases and J 8 bases, leaving 9 bases between the germline ends. CDR1 is MDHEN and CDR2 is SYDVKM in the germline V gene. CDR3 size: 12 residues. The DNA for the CDR3 is TGTGCCAGCAGTTTAGGGGGGGGAGGCTACACCTTC. Translation: CASSLGGGGYTF.

This chain joins TRBV6-1 and TRBJ2-7; D unresolved. The CDR3 runs 14 residues. V was pared by 1 base and J by 2 bases, with 9 bases between. The germline V gene encodes CDR1 MNHNS and CDR2 SASEGT. CDR3 nucleotides: TGTGCCAGCAGTGAAGGAGCCTTCACCTACGAGCAGTACTTC. Protein product: CASSEGAFTYEQYF.

This chain links TRBV5-1 with TRBJ1-4; the D gene is possibly TRBD1 (6 bases). CDR3 size: 16 residues. Trimming stripped 4 bases from V and 4 bases from J, with 17 bases between. CDR1 is SGHRS, CDR2 YFSETQ, per germline. In nucleotides, the CDR3 is TGCGCCAGCAGCCCCGGGGCGGGGGCGAGTAATGAAAAACTGTTTTTT. Encoded protein: CASSPGAGASNEKLFF.

This chain joins TRBV7-9 and TRBJ2-3; 8 bases agree with TRBD2. Germline V gene lookup returns CDR1 SEHNR and CDR2 FQNEAQ (reference sequence). Germline trimming cut 5 bases from V and 1 base from J; bases unmatched to any gene: 11. The CDR3 contains 17 residues. DNA for the CDR3: TGTGCCAGCAGCGGAGCCGTGGCGGGAGGACGCACAGATACGCAGTATTTT. Translation: CASSGAVAGGRTDTQYF.

This sequence joins TRBV5-1 and TRBJ1-2, with D maybe TRBD1 (6 bases). This CDR3 has 15 amino acids. V lost 2 bases, J lost 6 bases, and 17 bases lay in between. Looked up from germline, CDR1 is SGHRS and CDR2 is YFSETQ. The CDR3 spells CASSLTGHEGHGYTF. The CDR3 DNA is TGCGCCAGCAGCTTAACAGGGCACGAGGGACATGGCTACACCTTC.

V gene TRBV4-2 combines with J gene TRBJ2-3; 10 bases are a match to TRBD1. The CDR3 runs 15 residues. Trimming took 5 bases from V and 4 from J; bases not matched to a gene: 6. Germline V CDR1 and CDR2: LGHNA, YNFKEQ. The CDR3 bases are TGTGCCAGCAGCGAGGACAGGGGGGAGGCAGATACGCAGTATTTT. It yields the protein CASSEDRGEADTQYF.

V and J are TRBV4-1 and TRBJ2-5; 9 bases align to TRBD2. The CDR3 runs to 15 residues. In germline, CDR1 is MGHRA, CDR2 YSYEKL. V dropped 1 base and J dropped 5; count of bases not matched to a gene: 5. The CDR3 nucleotides read TGCGCCAGCAGCCAAGCGACTAGCGGATGGGAGACCCAGTACTTC. Protein: CASSQATSGWETQYF.

The gene calls are TRBV13 and TRBJ2-5; 7 bases agree with TRBD1. CDR1 and CDR2 (germline): PRHDT, FYEKMQ (reference sequence). With 5 bases clipped from V and 2 bases from J, the junction kept 2 bases outside the gene matches. The CDR3 extends over 13 amino acids. The CDR3 region has the DNA TGTGCCAGCAGCACCAGGGGGCAAGAGACCCAGTACTTC. This gives the protein CASSTRGQETQYF.

This clone appeared once. The J gene is TRBJ1-5, the V gene TRBV24-1; TRBD1 agrees at 8 bases. Per germline, CDR1 KGHDR and CDR2 SFDVKD. J lost 6 bases, V lost 3 bases, and 12 bases had no gene match. The CDR3 runs to 17 residues. The CDR3 loop reads CATSDTTGGAYLQPQHF. In DNA, the CDR3 is TGTGCCACCAGTGATACAACAGGGGGAGCATACCTTCAGCCCCAGCATTTT.

The chain joins TRBV7-6 to TRBJ2-2, with 12 bases identical to TRBD2. After removal of 5 bases from V and 7 bases from J, the junction contained 8 bases not matched to a gene. This CDR3 region has 16 residues. Germline loops: CDR1 SGHVS, CDR2 FNYEAQ. The DNA of the CDR3 is TGTGCCAGCAGCCGGACTAGCGGGACCGGGATCGGGGAGCTGTTTTTT. Protein sequence: CASSRTSGTGIGELFF.

The genes are TRBV11-3 and TRBJ2-7; 9 bases match TRBD2. The V segment lost 5 bases and the J segment 2 bases; nucleotides outside the gene matches: 10. CDR1 and CDR2 from the germline V gene are SGHNT and YENEEA. CDR3 length equals 16 residues. CDR3 protein: CASSPRASGITYEQYF. The CDR3 DNA follows: TGTGCCAGCAGCCCCCGTGCTAGCGGGATCACCTACGAGCAGTACTTC.